The rows below give T cell receptor beta chains drawn from one sample of a study of blood T cell repertoires in COVID-19. TCRdb's table, derived via immunoSEQ multiplex PCR, lists solely in-frame clones and lacks some. The table records approximately 230,000 clones, 82% of them present only once. Material: PBMCs or T cells enriched from blood (not recorded which). Receptors originate from a man aged 40-55 years who had recovered from COVID-19. Each CDR3 is given with its conserved first and last residue. D genes are given only for firm matches. A row's size may be missing; if present it is once, few, many or a size class.

TRBJ1-2,14,TRBD1,TRBV5-4,NA,TGTGCCAGCACCCTGGGACAGGAGGACTATGGCTACACCTTC,CASTLGQEDYGYTF
TRBJ1-2,14,NA,TRBV30,NA,TGTGCCTGGAGTGTGGGTGGGGGACTCTATGGCTACACCTTC,CAWSVGGGLYGYTF
TRBJ1-5,15,NA,TRBV5-1,NA,TGCGCCAGCAGCTTGGATGGGCGGGTCAATCAGCCCCAGCATTTT,CASSLDGRVNQPQHF
TRBJ2-6,18,NA,TRBV27,NA,TGTGCCAGCAGTTTTGCAACAGGGATTTATCCTGGGGCCAACGTCCTGACTTTC,CASSFATGIYPGANVLTF
TRBJ1-6,14,TRBD1,TRBV28,NA,TGTGCCAGCAGTGGGACAGGATCAAATTCACCCCTCCACTTT,CASSGTGSNSPLHF
TRBJ2-1,13,NA,TRBV11-2,NA,TGTGCCAGCAGCTTAGGAACCAGGGGATTGCAGTTCTTC,CASSLGTRGLQFF
TRBJ1-5,16,NA,TRBV6-1,NA,TGTGCCAGCAGTGAATCATCCTGGGCAGGGTATCAGCCCCAGCATTTT,CASSESSWAGYQPQHF
TRBJ2-3,11,NA,TRBV2,many,TGTGCCAGCAGGGAGGGCGATACGCAGTATTTT,CASREGDTQYF
TRBJ1-1,14,NA,TRBV7-6,once,TGTGCCAGCAGGCCACGGCGGGCGTCGAATGAAGCTTTCTTT,CASRPRRASNEAFF
TRBJ1-5,17,TRBD1,TRBV6-2/TRBV6-3,NA,TGTGCCAGCAGCCTTCGGGATTACACAGGGGAAAGTCAGCCCCAGCATTTT,CASSLRDYTGESQPQHF
TRBJ2-7,14,NA,TRBV9,few,TGTGCCAGCAGCCTCCGGGACAACACCTACGAGCAGTACTTC,CASSLRDNTYEQYF
TRBJ2-3,17,NA,TRBV5-4,NA,TGTGCCAGCAGCTTTCAGGTTGGGCAGGGTTATCCAGATACGCAGTATTTT,CASSFQVGQGYPDTQYF
TRBJ2-1,11,NA,TRBV2,NA,TGTGCCAGCAGCGGTGTACTTTCGCAGTTCTTC,CASSGVLSQFF
TRBJ1-5,14,NA,TRBV18,NA,TGTGCCAGCTCACCAGACCGAAAGGGGCAGCCCCAGCATTTT,CASSPDRKGQPQHF
TRBJ1-1,14,NA,TRBV6-5,NA,TGTGCCAGCAGTTCCCGGGGCGGAGGGACTGAAGCTTTCTTT,CASSSRGGGTEAFF
TRBJ1-1,12,NA,TRBV28,NA,TGTGCCAGCAGTTCAGGGGACCCTACCTCTTCATTT,CASSSGDPTSSF
TRBJ2-5,15,TRBD1,TRBV6-5,NA,TGTGCCAGCAGACGACAGGGTAGGGGCCAAGAGACCCAGTACTTC,CASRRQGRGQETQYF
TRBJ1-1,17,NA,TRBV28,NA,TGTGCCAGCAGAACACTAACAGGCGACTTCATGAACACTGAAGCTTTCTTT,CASRTLTGDFMNTEAFF
TRBJ1-2,13,TRBD1,TRBV6-6,NA,TGTGCCAGCAGTTTGACAGGGTTCAGTGGCTACACCTTC,CASSLTGFSGYTF
TRBJ2-1,13,NA,TRBV5-1,NA,TGCGCCAGCAGCTTCCGAGGGAGAAATGAGCAGTTCTTC,CASSFRGRNEQFF
TRBJ2-1,14,TRBD2,TRBV11-2,NA,TGTGCCAGCAGCTTAACTAGCGGGGGCAATGAGCAGTTCTTC,CASSLTSGGNEQFF
TRBJ1-1,14,NA,TRBV10-3,NA,TGTGCCACCAGAAACACGGCGGAGGGGACTGAAGCTTTCTTT,CATRNTAEGTEAFF
TRBJ2-5,15,TRBD2,TRBV19,NA,TGTGCCAGTACTTCCGGGACTAGCGGTCAAGAGACCCAGTACTTC,CASTSGTSGQETQYF
TRBJ1-6,13,NA,TRBV12-3/TRBV12-4,once,TGTGCCAGCAGTTTTCAGGGTAATTCACCCCTCCACTTT,CASSFQGNSPLHF
TRBJ1-6,12,NA,TRBV30,once,TGTGCCTGGAGGACGGGGAATTCACCCCTCCACTTT,CAWRTGNSPLHF
TRBJ1-1,13,NA,TRBV11-3,NA,TGTGCCAGCAGCTTCTTTGTGAACACTGAAGCTTTCTTT,CASSFFVNTEAFF
TRBJ1-2,13,TRBD1,TRBV2,NA,TGTGCCAGCAGTGGTACAGGGGGCCATGGCTACACCTTC,CASSGTGGHGYTF
TRBJ1-2,13,NA,TRBV14,NA,TGTGCCAGCAGCCAGGACCCACGAGGGGGCTACACCTTC,CASSQDPRGGYTF
TRBJ1-5,15,TRBD1,TRBV4-2,once,TGTGCCAGCAGCCAAGAGGACAGGGCCAATCAGCCCCAGCATTTT,CASSQEDRANQPQHF
TRBJ2-1,13,TRBD2,TRBV9,NA,TGTGCCAGCAGCTCGCGGGAGTACAATGAGCAGTTCTTC,CASSSREYNEQFF
TRBJ2-7,15,NA,TRBV11-1,NA,TGTGCCAGCAGCTTAGCGAGGTCGCTTGGCTACGAGCAGTACTTC,CASSLARSLGYEQYF
TRBJ2-6,19,NA,TRBV6-1,NA,TGTGCCAGCAGTGCCAAGAGTGGGGGCTCCCTCTCTGGGGCCAACGTCCTGACTTTC,CASSAKSGGSLSGANVLTF
TRBJ1-2,15,TRBD1,TRBV7-9,once,TGTGCCAGCAGCCTCGGACAGGGCGGCCACTATGGCTACACCTTC,CASSLGQGGHYGYTF
TRBJ2-2,15,NA,TRBV24-1,NA,TGTGCCACCAGTGATTTGGCGGGGTCAAGCGGGGAGCTGTTTTTT,CATSDLAGSSGELFF
TRBJ1-5,14,TRBD1,TRBV18,NA,TGTGCCAGCTCACCCGGACAGGGGGAACAGCCCCAGCATTTT,CASSPGQGEQPQHF
TRBJ2-3,16,NA,TRBV21-1,NA,TGTGCCAGCAGCACCTGGGAGGTTCGATACACAGATACGCAGTATTTT,CASSTWEVRYTDTQYF